This TCR beta chain was sequenced in a study of blood T cell repertoires in COVID-19. Per the study methods: Amplifying reference gene primers gave estimates of nucleated cell counts. TCRdb keeps only in-frame clones here, not all; method: immunoSEQ multiplex PCR. D and trimming were read from the DNA, whereas the V and J calls and clone size are those reported in that table. The sample contains 110,000 to 150,000 clones, about 87% of which appear only once. This CDR3 is built from 16 residues. The V gene end was trimmed by 3 bases and the J gene end by 1 base; junction bases not matched to a gene: 5. Germline assignment: CDR1 SGHRS and CDR2 YFSETQ.

The clonotype was recovered from a woman older than 75 with acute or convalescent COVID-19. Sequencing was performed on peripheral blood. The chain has TRBV5-1 and TRBJ1-1; 11 positions match TRBD1. CDR3 in amino acids: CASSYWTGGGNTEAFF. The CDR3 nucleotides read TGCGCCAGCAGCTACTGGACAGGGGGCGGGAACACTGAAGCTTTCTTT.